What follows are 8 T cell receptor beta chains derived from one specimen sequenced in a study of blood T cell repertoires in COVID-19. Clones were read by immunoSEQ multiplex PCR, and TCRdb kept only the in-frame ones, dropping some. The sample lists 200,000 or so clones, under 85% occurring once. The material sequenced was peripheral blood. The receptors come from a woman aged 35 to 49 with acute or convalescent COVID-19.

This clone was observed a handful of times. This chain links TRBV7-9 with TRBJ2-7; D is unresolved. V was cut by 5 bases and J by 7 bases, with 12 bases left in between. This CDR3 has 12 amino acids. Germline V lookup: CDR1 SEHNR, CDR2 FQNEAQ (reference sequence). The CDR3 protein is CASSPTRWEQYF. DNA of the CDR3: TGTGCCAGCAGCCCAACACGTTGGGAGCAGTACTTC.

J is TRBJ2-7 and V is TRBV11-2; D not resolved. Trimming left V 2 bases short and J 3 bases short, with 8 bases between. This CDR3 contains 13 residues. Germline values: CDR1 SGHAT, CDR2 FQNNGV. The DNA of the CDR3 is TGTGCCAGCAGCTTACTAGAAGGCTACGAGCAGTACTTC. Amino acids: CASSLLEGYEQYF.

The genes are TRBV30 and TRBJ1-5; 7 nucleotides match TRBD1. The V segment lost 3 bases and the J segment 5 bases; nucleotides outside the gene matches: 7. CDR3 length equals 14 residues. Looked up from germline, CDR1 is GTSNPN and CDR2 is SVGIG (reference sequence). CDR3 amino acids: CAWSRDRADQPQHF. DNA of the CDR3: TGTGCCTGGAGCCGCGACAGGGCGGATCAGCCCCAGCATTTT.

The V call is TRBV10-3, the J call TRBJ1-2, with unresolved D. This CDR3 is 14 amino acids long. V was cut by 3 bases and J by 2 bases, with 10 bases left in between. Per germline, CDR1 ENHRY and CDR2 SYGVKD. This CDR3 reads CAISDPDGNYGYTF. CDR3 bases: TGTGCCATCAGTGATCCCGACGGGAACTATGGCTACACCTTC.

The J gene is TRBJ1-2, the V gene TRBV11-2, with 11 nucleotides matching TRBD1. The CDR3 is 17 amino acids. V dropped 0 bases and J dropped 6; count of bases not matched to a gene: 9. The V gene's germline CDR1 is SGHAT and CDR2 FQNNGV. CDR3: CASSLDIRTGGNDGYTF. Here the CDR3 DNA reads TGTGCCAGCAGCTTAGATATCCGGACAGGGGGCAACGATGGCTACACCTTC.

The rearrangement links TRBV27 to TRBJ2-1, with 7 nucleotides matching TRBD2. There are 13 residues in the CDR3. Per germline, CDR1 MNHEY and CDR2 SMNVEV (reference sequence). Trimming removed 7 bases from V and 7 bases from J; junction bases left unmatched: 7. The CDR3 protein is CASTTREGNEQFF. The DNA of the CDR3 is TGTGCCAGCACCACAAGGGAGGGGAATGAGCAGTTCTTC.

The chain is built from TRBV3-1 (or the pseudogene TRBV3-2) and TRBJ2-1; the match to TRBD2 covers 11 bases. This CDR3 has 15 residues. CDR1 and CDR2 (germline): LGHDT, YNNKEL (reference sequence). V lost 4 bases to trimming and J lost 4 bases; unmatched junction nucleotides: 3. As DNA, the CDR3 is TGTGCCAGCAGCCCGGGACTAGCGGCTTACAATGAGCAGTTCTTC. Encoded protein: CASSPGLAAYNEQFF.

CDR3 loop: CASSDSSSGMPSYNEQFF. For the CDR3, the DNA is TGTGCCAGCAGTGACTCGAGTAGCGGGATGCCTTCCTACAATGAGCAGTTCTTC. This rearrangement joins TRBV2 to TRBJ2-1; 8 positions agree with TRBD2. Germline lookup yields CDR1 SNHLY and CDR2 FYNNEI. The CDR3 contains 18 residues. V lost 3 bases, J lost 1 base, and 11 bases stayed unmatched.